Shown below are 10 T cell receptor beta chains from a single sample sequenced in a study of response to subunit inactivated influenza vaccine. Using its own MiXCR run on the RT-PCR reads, TCRdb lists one record per CDR3 protein. The table includes about 700,000 distinct CDR3 sequences, approximately 14% detected once. The starting material was PBMCs from blood, obtained approximately 15 days before vaccination. Receptor source: a man over 45 who received an inactivated influenza vaccine.

This clonotype was found many times. The chain joins TRBV3-1 to TRBJ2-2, with D perhaps TRBD1 or TRBD2 (6 bases each). The V end lost 4 bases, the J end lost 8 bases, and 11 bases lay between the germline ends. CDR1 and CDR2 (germline): LGHDT, YNNKEL (reference sequence). The CDR3 covers 13 residues. DNA of the CDR3: TGTGCCAGCAGCCCCCGGGGGCCGGGGGAGCTGTTTTTT. Its protein is CASSPRGPGELFF.

This clonotype was recorded a few times. The V and J genes are TRBV4-3 and TRBJ1-1; D remains unclear. The germline gives CDR1 LGHNA, CDR2 YSLEER. Trimming stripped 4 bases from V and 1 base from J, with 10 bases between. CDR3 length: 14 amino acids. CDR3 sequence: CASSPTRTNTEAFF. The CDR3 DNA reads as TGCGCCAGCAGCCCGACACGGACGAACACTGAAGCTTTCTTT.

In this sample, this clonotype turned up a few times. Relative to the germline gene, one junction end is altered; a read error may explain this. The J gene is TRBJ2-5, the V gene TRBV6-2 or TRBV6-3; no definite D call. The germline V gene encodes CDR1 MNHEY and CDR2 SVGEGT. This CDR3 is built from 17 residues. The CDR3 protein is CASSHSLQWGSEETQYF. In DNA form, the CDR3 reads TGTGCCAGCAGTCACTCCCTCCAGTGGGGTTCAGAGGAGACCCAGTACTTC.

This clonotype has just a few counts. J is TRBJ2-2 and V is TRBV29-1; 10 bases line up with TRBD2. This CDR3 is built from 16 residues. Losses at the gene ends were 5 bases for V and 1 base for J; bases not matched to a gene: 7. Germline V gene data show CDR1 as SQVTM and CDR2 as ANQGSEA. Here the CDR3 DNA reads TGCAGCGTTAAGACTTCTAGCGGGAGGAACACCGGGGAGCTGTTTTTT. Translating it yields CSVKTSSGRNTGELFF.

This clonotype has a handful of counts. This sequence joins TRBV27 and TRBJ2-1; 11 positions agree with TRBD2. Germline loops: CDR1 MNHEY, CDR2 SMNVEV (reference sequence). V shed 3 bases and J 6 bases; nucleotides not matched to a gene: 13. The CDR3 has 18 amino acids. The chain's CDR3 is CASSLPPLSGRASNEQFF. CDR3 bases: TGTGCCAGCAGTTTGCCACCTCTTAGCGGGAGGGCCTCCAATGAGCAGTTCTTC.

This clonotype was picked up a small number of times. This sequence joins TRBV20-1 and TRBJ2-7, with 11 bases lining up with TRBD2. This CDR3 has 16 residues. With V trimmed by 1 base and J by 0 bases, 5 bases remained unmatched. Germline V gene lookup returns CDR1 DFQATT and CDR2 SNEGSKA (reference sequence). CDR3: CSARVGLAESSYEQYF. The CDR3 DNA is TGCAGTGCTAGAGTGGGACTAGCGGAGAGCTCCTACGAGCAGTACTTC.

The rearrangement joins TRBV2 to TRBJ2-7; D is ambiguous. V was clipped by 6 bases and J by 5 bases, with 17 bases between them. Looked up from germline, CDR1 is SNHLY and CDR2 is FYNNEI. The CDR3 consists of 14 residues. The CDR3 DNA reads as TGTGCCAGCAGGGGCACCGACTTGGGCGACGAGCAGTACTTC. Its translation: CASRGTDLGDEQYF. Full variable domain (outside the CDR3, taken from reference TRBV2 and TRBJ2-7): EPEVTQTPSHQVTQMGQEVILRCVPISNHLYFYWYRQILGQKVEFLVSFYNNEISEKSEIFDDQFSVERPDGSNFTLKIRSTKLEDSAMYFCASRGTDLGDEQYFGPGTRLTVT.

There are a few counts of this clonotype. V and J are TRBV18 and TRBJ2-7; a weak D match, TRBD1 (5 bases). This CDR3 is 14 amino acids long. CDR1 is KGHSH, CDR2 LQKENI, per germline. The V gene lost 2 bases and the J gene lost 1 base, with 9 bases spanning the gap. This chain's CDR3 is CASSPGRQSYEQYF. CDR3 bases: TGTGCCAGCTCACCAGGGCGACAGTCCTACGAGCAGTACTTC. Combining the CDR3 with reference TRBV18 and TRBJ2-7 gives the whole variable domain NAGVMQNPRHLVRRRGQEARLRCSPMKGHSHVYWYRQLPEEGLKFMVYLQKENIIDESGMPKERFSAEFPKEGPSILRIQQVVRGDSAAYFCASSPGRQSYEQYFGPGTRLTVT.

This clonotype showed up just a few times. The chain couples TRBV5-6 to TRBJ2-4; 7 bases agree with TRBD1. The CDR3 has 16 residues. Germline CDR1 SGHDT, CDR2 YYEEEE. After removal of 4 bases from V and 1 base from J, the junction contained 8 bases not matched to a gene. CDR3 amino acids: CASSLGQLRAKNIQYF. DNA of the CDR3: TGTGCCAGCAGCCTGGGACAGTTACGCGCCAAAAACATTCAGTACTTC.

The chain carries TRBV29-1 and TRBJ2-5, with a tentative D call TRBD1 (5 bases). Germline V CDR1 and CDR2: SQVTM, ANQGSEA. CDR3 length: 13 amino acids. Trimming left V 7 bases short and J 4 bases short, with 16 bases between. Here the CDR3 reads CSADLDSTETQYF. The CDR3 DNA follows: TGCAGCGCCGACCTAGACAGTACAGAGACCCAGTACTTC.